The clone carrying this T cell receptor beta chain has ten or more counts. This record comes from a study of T cells in Graves' hyperthyroidism and ophthalmopathy. Study in general: Peripheral blood was drawn at first diagnosis, prior to all treatment.

TCR beta CDR3 regions were amplified from RNA. The study used the HTBI primer set for a first-round RT-PCR of the TCR CDR3. From the multiplex PCR reads, TCRdb called clonotypes with MiXCR, one entry per CDR3 protein. Of fewer than 550,000 distinct CDR3 sequences detected, roughly 24% appear once; the ten largest clones hold about 10%. About 10 ml of fresh peripheral blood supplied the PBMCs. The ends lost 0 bases at V and 6 bases at J; junction bases unmatched: 10. In germline, CDR1 is DFQATT, CDR2 SNEGSKA (reference sequence). This CDR3 contains 15 residues. The chain recombines TRBV20-1 with TRBJ1-2, with 7 bases matching TRBD1. Material for sequencing was blood. The origin of this receptor is a woman between 25 and 40 years old with Graves' ophthalmopathy. The CDR3 nucleotides read TGCAGTGCTAGAGATTCGAGGGGGCCGGTTAATGGCTACACCTTC. Translating gives CSARDSRGPVNGYTF.